Given below is one TCR beta chain in context. Using immunoSEQ multiplex PCR, the repertoire was profiled, and TCRdb retains in-frame clones only, with some absent. Here the sample spans 50,000 to 65,000 clones, 80% to 90% being singletons. This record belongs to a study of blood T cell repertoires in COVID-19. The CDR3 totals 13 residues. V was trimmed by 0 bases and J by 5 bases, leaving 10 bases between them. Germline V gene data show CDR1 as SQVTM and CDR2 as ANQGSEA. V gene TRBV29-1 combines with J gene TRBJ2-5, with D perhaps TRBD2 (6 bases). The receptor was derived from an older woman with acute or convalescent COVID-19. Sequenced input: peripheral blood. The CDR3 nucleotides are TGCAGCGTTGAAGAGGGGAGGAGGGAGACCCAGTACTTC. Its protein is CSVEEGRRETQYF.